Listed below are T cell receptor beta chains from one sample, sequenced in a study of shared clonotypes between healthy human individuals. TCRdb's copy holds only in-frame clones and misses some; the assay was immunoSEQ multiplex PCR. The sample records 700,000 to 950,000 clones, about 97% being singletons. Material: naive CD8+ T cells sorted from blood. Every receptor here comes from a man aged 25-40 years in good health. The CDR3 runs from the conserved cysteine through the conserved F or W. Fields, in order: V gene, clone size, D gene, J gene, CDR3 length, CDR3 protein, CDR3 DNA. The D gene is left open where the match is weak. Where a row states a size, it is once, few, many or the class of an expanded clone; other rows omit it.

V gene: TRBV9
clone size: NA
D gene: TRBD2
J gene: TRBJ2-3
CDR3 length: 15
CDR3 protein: CASSESSGETDTQYF
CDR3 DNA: TGTGCCAGCAGCGAATCTAGCGGGGAAACCGATACGCAGTATTTT

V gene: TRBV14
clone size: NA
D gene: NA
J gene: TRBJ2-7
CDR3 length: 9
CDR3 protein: CASSQEQYF
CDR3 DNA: TGTGCCAGCAGCCAAGAGCAGTACTTC

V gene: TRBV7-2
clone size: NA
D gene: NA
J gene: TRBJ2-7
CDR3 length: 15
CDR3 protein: CASSFDLGTGREQYF
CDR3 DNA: TGTGCCAGCAGCTTTGATCTTGGGACGGGACGCGAGCAGTACTTC

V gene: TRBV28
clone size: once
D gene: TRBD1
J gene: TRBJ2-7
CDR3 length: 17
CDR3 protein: CASSSPPTGGVSYEQYF
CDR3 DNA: TGTGCCAGCAGTTCACCCCCGACAGGGGGGGTCTCCTACGAGCAGTACTTC

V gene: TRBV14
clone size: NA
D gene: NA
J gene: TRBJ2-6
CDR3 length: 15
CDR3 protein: CASSLPGTWANVLTF
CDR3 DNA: TGTGCCAGCAGCCTACCAGGTACCTGGGCCAACGTCCTGACTTTC

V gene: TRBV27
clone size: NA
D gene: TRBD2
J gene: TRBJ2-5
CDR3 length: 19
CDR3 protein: CASSLIGASGPTNQETQYF
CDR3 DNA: TGTGCCAGCAGTTTAATCGGGGCTAGCGGACCTACTAACCAAGAGACCCAGTACTTC

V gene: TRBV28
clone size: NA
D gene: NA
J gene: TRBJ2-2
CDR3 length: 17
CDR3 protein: CASSLVRQVPNTGELFF
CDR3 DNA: TGTGCCAGCAGTTTGGTTCGGCAGGTCCCTAACACCGGGGAGCTGTTTTTT

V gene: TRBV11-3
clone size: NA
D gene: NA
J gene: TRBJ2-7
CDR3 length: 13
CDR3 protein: CASSKTVSYEQYF
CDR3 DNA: TGTGCCAGCAGCAAGACAGTCTCCTACGAGCAGTACTTC

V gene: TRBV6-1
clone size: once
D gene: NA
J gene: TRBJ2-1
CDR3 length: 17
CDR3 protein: CASSGAWTPSVFDEQFF
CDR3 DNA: TGTGCCAGCAGTGGTGCGTGGACCCCATCTGTATTTGATGAGCAGTTCTTC

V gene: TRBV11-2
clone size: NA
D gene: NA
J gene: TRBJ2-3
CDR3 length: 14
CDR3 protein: CASSLGGLTDTQYF
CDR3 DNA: TGTGCCAGCAGCCTCGGGGGGCTGACAGATACGCAGTATTTT

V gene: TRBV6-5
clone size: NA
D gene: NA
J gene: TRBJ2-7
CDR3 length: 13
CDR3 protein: CASSYHDGGEQYF
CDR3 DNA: TGTGCCAGCAGTTATCATGACGGGGGCGAGCAGTACTTC

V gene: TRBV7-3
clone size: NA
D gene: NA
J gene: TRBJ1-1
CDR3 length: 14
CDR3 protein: CASSLIGGNTEAFF
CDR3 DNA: TGTGCCAGCAGCTTAATCGGCGGGAACACTGAAGCTTTCTTT

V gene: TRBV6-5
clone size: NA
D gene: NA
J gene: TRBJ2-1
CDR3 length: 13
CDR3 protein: CASSSGSYNEQFF
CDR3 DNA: TGTGCCAGCAGTTCTGGCTCCTACAATGAGCAGTTCTTC

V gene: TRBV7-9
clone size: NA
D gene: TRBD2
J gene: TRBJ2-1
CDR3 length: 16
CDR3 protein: CASTTSGVGWDNEQFF
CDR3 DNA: TGTGCCAGCACTACTAGCGGAGTGGGTTGGGACAATGAGCAGTTCTTC

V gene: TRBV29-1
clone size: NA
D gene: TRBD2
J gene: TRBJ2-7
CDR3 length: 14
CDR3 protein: CSVEPLGRQYEQYF
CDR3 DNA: TGCAGCGTTGAACCACTCGGGAGGCAATACGAGCAGTACTTC

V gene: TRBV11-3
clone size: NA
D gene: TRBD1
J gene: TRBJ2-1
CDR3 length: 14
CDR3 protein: CASSSRGSDNEQFF
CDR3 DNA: TGTGCCAGCAGCTCCAGGGGGAGTGATAATGAGCAGTTCTTC

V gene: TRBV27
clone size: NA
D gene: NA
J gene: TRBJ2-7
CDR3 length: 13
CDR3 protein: CASSLVRGYEQYF
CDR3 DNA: TGTGCCAGCAGTTTGGTAAGGGGCTACGAGCAGTACTTC

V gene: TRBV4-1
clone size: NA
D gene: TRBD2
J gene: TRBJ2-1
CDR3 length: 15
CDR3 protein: CASSQGASGTYEQFF
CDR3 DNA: TGCGCCAGCAGCCAAGGGGCTAGCGGGACTTATGAGCAGTTCTTC

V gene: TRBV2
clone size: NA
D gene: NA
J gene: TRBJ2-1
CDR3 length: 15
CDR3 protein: CASSYTGISYNEQFF
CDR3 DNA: TGTGCCAGCAGTTACACAGGGATATCCTACAATGAGCAGTTCTTC

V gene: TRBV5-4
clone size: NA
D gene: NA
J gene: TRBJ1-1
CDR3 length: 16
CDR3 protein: CASSLAGGQSDTEAFF
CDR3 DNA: TGTGCCAGCAGCTTGGCGGGAGGACAGTCGGACACTGAAGCTTTCTTT

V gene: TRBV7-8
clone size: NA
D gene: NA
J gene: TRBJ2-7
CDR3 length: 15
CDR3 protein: CASSLGSGWSLEQYF
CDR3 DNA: TGTGCCAGCAGCCTTGGTTCGGGGTGGAGTTTGGAGCAGTACTTC

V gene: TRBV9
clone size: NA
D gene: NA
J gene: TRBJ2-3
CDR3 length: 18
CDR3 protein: CASSANNLAEGFTDTQYF
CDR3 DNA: TGTGCCAGCAGCGCGAACAACTTAGCGGAAGGGTTCACAGATACGCAGTATTTT

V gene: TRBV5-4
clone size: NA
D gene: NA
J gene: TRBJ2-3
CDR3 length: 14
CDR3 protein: CASSLRGSTDTQYF
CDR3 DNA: TGTGCCAGCAGCTTGCGCGGAAGCACAGATACGCAGTATTTT

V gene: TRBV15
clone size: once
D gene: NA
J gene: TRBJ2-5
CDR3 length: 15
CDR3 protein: CATSRPPPFRETQYF
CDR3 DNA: TGTGCCACCAGCAGACCCCCTCCCTTCAGGGAGACCCAGTACTTC

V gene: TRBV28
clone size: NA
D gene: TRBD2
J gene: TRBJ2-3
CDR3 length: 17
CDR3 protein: CASRSTSGTGPTDTQYF
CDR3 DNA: TGTGCCAGCAGATCGACTAGCGGGACGGGCCCCACAGATACGCAGTATTTT

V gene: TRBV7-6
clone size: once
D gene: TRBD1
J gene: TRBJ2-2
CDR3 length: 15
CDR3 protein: CASSLKGAPTGELFF
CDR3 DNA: TGTGCCAGCAGCTTAAAGGGGGCGCCCACCGGGGAGCTGTTTTTT

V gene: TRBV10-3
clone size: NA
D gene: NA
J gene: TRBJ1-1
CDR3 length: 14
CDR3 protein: CAISTLDRAAEAFF
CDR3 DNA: TGTGCCATCAGTACCCTCGACAGAGCAGCTGAAGCTTTCTTT

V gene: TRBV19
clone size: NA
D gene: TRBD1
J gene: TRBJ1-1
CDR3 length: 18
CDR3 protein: CASSIWRDRGLLNTEAFF
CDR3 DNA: TGTGCCAGTAGTATATGGCGGGACAGGGGACTATTGAACACTGAAGCTTTCTTT

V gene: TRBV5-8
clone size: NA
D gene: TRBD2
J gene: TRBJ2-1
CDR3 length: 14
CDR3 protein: CASKRAGVGNEQFF
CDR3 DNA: TGTGCCAGCAAGCGGGCGGGAGTTGGCAATGAGCAGTTCTTC

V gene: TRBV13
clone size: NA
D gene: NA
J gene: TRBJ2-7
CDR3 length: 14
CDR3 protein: CASSHDYSSDEQYF
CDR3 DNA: TGTGCCAGCAGCCACGACTATTCCTCCGACGAGCAGTACTTC

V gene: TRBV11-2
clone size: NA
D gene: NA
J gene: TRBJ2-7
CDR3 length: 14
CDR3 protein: CASSLAAGDYEQYF
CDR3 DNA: TGTGCCAGCAGCTTAGCGGCAGGAGATTACGAGCAGTACTTC

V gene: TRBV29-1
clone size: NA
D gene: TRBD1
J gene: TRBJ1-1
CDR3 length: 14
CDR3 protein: CSVDVTGVNTEAFF
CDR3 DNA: TGCAGCGTGGACGTGACAGGGGTGAACACTGAAGCTTTCTTT

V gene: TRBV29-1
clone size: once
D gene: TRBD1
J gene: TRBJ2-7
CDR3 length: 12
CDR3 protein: CSGGQGAYEQYF
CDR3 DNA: TGCAGCGGGGGACAGGGGGCCTACGAGCAGTACTTC

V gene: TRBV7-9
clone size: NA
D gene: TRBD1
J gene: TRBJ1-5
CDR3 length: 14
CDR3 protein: CASSGYAGGQPQHF
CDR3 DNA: TGTGCCAGCAGCGGATATGCAGGGGGCCAGCCCCAGCATTTT

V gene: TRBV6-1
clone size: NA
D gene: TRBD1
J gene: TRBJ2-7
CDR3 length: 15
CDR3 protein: CASSGEGTGAFEQYF
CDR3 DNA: TGTGCCAGCAGCGGGGAGGGGACAGGGGCCTTTGAGCAGTACTTC

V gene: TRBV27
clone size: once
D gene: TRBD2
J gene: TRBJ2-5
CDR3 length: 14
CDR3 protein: CASGGLADQETQYF
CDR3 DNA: TGTGCCAGCGGGGGACTAGCGGACCAAGAGACCCAGTACTTC

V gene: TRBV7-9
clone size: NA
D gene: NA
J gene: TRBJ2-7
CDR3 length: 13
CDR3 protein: CASRIGESYEQYF
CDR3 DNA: TGTGCCAGCAGAATAGGGGAAAGCTACGAGCAGTACTTC

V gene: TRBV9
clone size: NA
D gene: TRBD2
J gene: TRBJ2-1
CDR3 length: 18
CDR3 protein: CASSGTSGRALIYNEQFF
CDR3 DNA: TGTGCCAGCAGTGGGACTAGCGGGAGGGCCCTGATATACAATGAGCAGTTCTTC

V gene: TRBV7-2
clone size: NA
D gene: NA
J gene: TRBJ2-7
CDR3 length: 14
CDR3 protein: CASSFSLPSYEQYF
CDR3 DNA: TGTGCCAGCAGCTTCAGCTTGCCCTCCTACGAGCAGTACTTC

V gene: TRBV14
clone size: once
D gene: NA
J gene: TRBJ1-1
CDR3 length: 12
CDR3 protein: CASSPYGTEAFF
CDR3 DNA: TGTGCCAGCAGCCCGTATGGCACTGAAGCTTTCTTT